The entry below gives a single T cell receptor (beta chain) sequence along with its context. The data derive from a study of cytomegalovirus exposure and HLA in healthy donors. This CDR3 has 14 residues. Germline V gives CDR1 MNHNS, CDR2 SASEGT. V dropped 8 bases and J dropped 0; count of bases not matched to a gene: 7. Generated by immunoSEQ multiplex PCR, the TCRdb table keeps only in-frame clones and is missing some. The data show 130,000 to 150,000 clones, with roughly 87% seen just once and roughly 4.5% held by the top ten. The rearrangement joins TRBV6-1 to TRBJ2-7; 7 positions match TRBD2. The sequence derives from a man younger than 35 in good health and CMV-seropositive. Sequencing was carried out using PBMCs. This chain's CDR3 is CASHLERDSYEQYF. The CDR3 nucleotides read TGTGCCAGCCATCTCGAGCGGGACTCCTACGAGCAGTACTTC.